The 14 T cell receptor beta chains presented below share a single source sample, sequenced in a study of cytomegalovirus exposure and HLA in healthy donors. This PCR relied on a set of 60 Vbeta primers and 13 Jbeta primers. Libraries were prepared by immunoSEQ multiplex PCR; TCRdb keeps only in-frame clonotypes and omits some of them. The table has approximately 85,000 clones, about 80% seen once. Specimen: PBMCs. These receptors were taken from a woman between 45 and 65 years old in good health and CMV-seropositive.

V and J are TRBV10-3 and TRBJ2-3, with 11 nucleotides matching TRBD2. This CDR3 region has 15 residues. CDR1 is ENHRY and CDR2 is SYGVKD in the germline V gene. The V and J ends lost 5 bases and 2 bases, in that order; junction bases with no gene match: 3. CDR3 in amino acids: CAISTLAGDTDTQYF. In nucleotides, the CDR3 is TGTGCCATCAGTACACTAGCGGGAGACACAGATACGCAGTATTTT.

The chain uses TRBV5-1 and TRBJ2-7; TRBD1 matches at 8 bases. The length of the CDR3 is 13 residues. The germline gives CDR1 SGHRS, CDR2 YFSETQ. J was trimmed by 3 bases and V by 3 bases; bases with no gene match: 2. CDR3: CASSWDRLYEQYF. DNA for the CDR3: TGCGCCAGCAGCTGGGACAGGCTCTACGAGCAGTACTTC.

The J gene is TRBJ2-3, the V gene TRBV29-1, with a weak D call TRBD1 (5 bases). The CDR3 sequence is 12 residues long. Germline assignment: CDR1 SQVTM and CDR2 ANQGSEA. Trimming stripped 4 bases from V and 2 bases from J, with 7 bases between. The CDR3 spells CSVGQSTDTQYF. CDR3 DNA: TGCAGCGTTGGACAGTCCACAGATACGCAGTATTTT.

V and J are TRBV27 and TRBJ1-1; D is perhaps TRBD1 (5 bases). The CDR3 is 14 residues long. Germline-derived CDR1 and CDR2 are MNHEY and SMNVEV (reference sequence). Between the trimmed V and J ends, which lost 3 bases and 3 bases, there was a span of 11 bases. The CDR3 is CASSFGQGYTEAFF. The CDR3 DNA is TGTGCCAGCAGTTTCGGCCAGGGCTACACTGAAGCTTTCTTT.

This clone was picked up one time. This chain uses TRBV5-8 with TRBJ2-4; 9 bases align to TRBD1. The CDR3 consists of 14 residues. Germline-derived CDR1 and CDR2 are SGHTS and YDEGEE. With 4 bases clipped from V and 9 bases from J, the junction kept 8 bases outside the gene matches. The CDR3 spells CASSEGQGLSIQYF. In DNA form, the CDR3 reads TGTGCCAGCAGCGAGGGACAGGGTTTAAGCATTCAGTACTTC.

V usage is TRBV7-9 and J usage is TRBJ2-1; TRBD2 agrees at 14 bases. V was pared by 1 base and J by 8 bases, with 1 base of the junction left unmatched. The V gene's germline CDR1 is SEHNR and CDR2 FQNEAQ (reference sequence). The CDR3 has 15 amino acids. CDR3: CASSLEGLAGDEQFF. The DNA for the CDR3 is TGTGCCAGCAGCTTAGAGGGACTAGCGGGAGATGAGCAGTTCTTC. Based on the CDR3 plus reference TRBV7-9 and TRBJ2-1, the full variable domain is DTGVSQNPRHKITKRGQNVTFRCDPISEHNRLYWYRQTLGQGPEFLTYFQNEAQLEKSRLLSDRFSAERPKGSFSTLEIQRTEQGDSAMYLCASSLEGLAGDEQFFGPGTRLTVL.

This chain uses TRBV18 with TRBJ2-2; 9 bases agree with TRBD1. The V and J ends lost 5 bases and 2 bases, in that order; junction bases with no gene match: 9. Germline values: CDR1 KGHSH, CDR2 LQKENI. The CDR3 has 17 amino acids. CDR3 in amino acids: CASSVRQGEFNTGELFF. Written as DNA, the CDR3 is TGTGCCAGCTCAGTACGACAGGGGGAGTTTAACACCGGGGAGCTGTTTTTT. The whole variable domain, filled in from reference TRBV18 and TRBJ2-2, reads NAGVMQNPRHLVRRRGQEARLRCSPMKGHSHVYWYRQLPEEGLKFMVYLQKENIIDESGMPKERFSAEFPKEGPSILRIQQVVRGDSAAYFCASSVRQGEFNTGELFFGEGSRLTVL.

V usage is TRBV2 and J usage is TRBJ1-2, with D possibly being TRBD1 (6 bases). Germline lookup yields CDR1 SNHLY and CDR2 FYNNEI. This CDR3 contains 14 residues. The V end was cut by 2 bases, the J end by 4 bases, with 11 bases between. CDR3 nucleotide sequence: TGTGCCAGCAGTGAACCCGGGACACCCTATGGCTACACCTTC. It specifies CASSEPGTPYGYTF.

V usage is TRBV27 and J usage is TRBJ1-1; TRBD1 aligns across 9 bases. V shed 5 bases and J 6 bases; nucleotides not matched to a gene: 7. This CDR3 region has 14 residues. Germline lookup yields CDR1 MNHEY and CDR2 SMNVEV (reference sequence). The CDR3 DNA follows: TGTGCCAGCAGTCCCCGGACAGGGGAGCCTGAAGCTTTCTTT. It codes for CASSPRTGEPEAFF.

This chain uses TRBV11-2 with TRBJ2-7; D may correspond to TRBD1 or TRBD2 (5 bases each). In germline, CDR1 is SGHAT, CDR2 FQNNGV. The CDR3 runs to 16 residues. Trimming stripped 4 bases from V and 3 bases from J, with 19 bases between. This CDR3 reads CASSSLRAGGGYEQYV. CDR3 bases: TGTGCCAGCAGCTCCCTCCGAGCAGGTGGGGGCTACGAGCAGTACGTC.

V usage is TRBV4-2 and J usage is TRBJ2-3; 7 nucleotides line up with TRBD1. Germline loops: CDR1 LGHNA, CDR2 YNFKEQ. The CDR3 totals 14 residues. After removal of 3 bases from V and 4 bases from J, the junction contained 4 bases not matched to a gene. CDR3 nucleotides: TGTGCCAGCAGCCACGCGACAGGGTCAGATACGCAGTATTTT. It encodes CASSHATGSDTQYF.

The chain joins TRBV30 to TRBJ1-6; weak D call: TRBD1 (5 bases). The CDR3 contains 13 residues. The germline V gene encodes CDR1 GTSNPN and CDR2 SVGIG (reference sequence). Trimming took 6 bases from V and 7 from J, leaving 13 bases between them. The DNA of the CDR3 is TGTGCCTGCGCGCCAGGACAAAATTCACCCCTCCACTTT. Translation: CACAPGQNSPLHF.

CDR3 sequence (DNA): TGCGCCAGCACACCTCTAGCGGTTTCGAACACCGGGGAGCTGTTTTTT. Its protein product is CASTPLAVSNTGELFF. The gene calls are TRBV5-1 and TRBJ2-2; 7 nucleotides match TRBD2. From germline, CDR1 is SGHRS and CDR2 YFSETQ. V dropped 6 bases and J dropped 0; count of bases not matched to a gene: 8. This CDR3 comprises 16 residues.

This clone is deemed medium-sized. The rearrangement joins TRBV13 to TRBJ1-3; D is uncertain. The V gene lost 4 bases and the J gene lost 4 bases, with 14 bases spanning the gap. In germline, CDR1 is PRHDT, CDR2 FYEKMQ (reference sequence). The CDR3 totals 15 residues. The CDR3 here is CASSSDTGAGNTIYF. In DNA form, the CDR3 reads TGTGCCAGCAGCTCCGACACGGGAGCAGGAAACACCATATATTTT.